This TCR beta chain originates from a study of blood T cell repertoires in COVID-19. Using immunoSEQ multiplex PCR, the repertoire was profiled, and TCRdb retains in-frame clones only, with some absent. The sample lists some 250,000 clones; 88% were seen once. The CDR3 runs 15 residues. Per the germline V gene, CDR1 is LGHNT and CDR2 is FRNRAP. With 6 bases removed from V and 4 bases from J, the gap between germline ends came to 17 bases. The sequence was obtained from a woman aged 40 to 49 who had recovered from COVID-19. The chain carries TRBV12-5 and TRBJ2-3; TRBD2 is a possible D gene (6 bases). The sequencing input was peripheral blood. In DNA form, the CDR3 reads TGTGCTAGTGGCCTGGGACTGTTCGGGGCAGATACGCAGTATTTT. Residues: CASGLGLFGADTQYF. The full variable domain, in which reference TRBV12-5 and TRBJ2-3 provide the parts outside the CDR3, is DARVTQTPRHKVTEMGQEVTMRCQPILGHNTVFWYRQTMMQGLELLAYFRNRAPLDDSGMPKDRFSAEMPDATLATLKIQPSEPRDSAVYFCASGLGLFGADTQYFGPGTRLTVL.